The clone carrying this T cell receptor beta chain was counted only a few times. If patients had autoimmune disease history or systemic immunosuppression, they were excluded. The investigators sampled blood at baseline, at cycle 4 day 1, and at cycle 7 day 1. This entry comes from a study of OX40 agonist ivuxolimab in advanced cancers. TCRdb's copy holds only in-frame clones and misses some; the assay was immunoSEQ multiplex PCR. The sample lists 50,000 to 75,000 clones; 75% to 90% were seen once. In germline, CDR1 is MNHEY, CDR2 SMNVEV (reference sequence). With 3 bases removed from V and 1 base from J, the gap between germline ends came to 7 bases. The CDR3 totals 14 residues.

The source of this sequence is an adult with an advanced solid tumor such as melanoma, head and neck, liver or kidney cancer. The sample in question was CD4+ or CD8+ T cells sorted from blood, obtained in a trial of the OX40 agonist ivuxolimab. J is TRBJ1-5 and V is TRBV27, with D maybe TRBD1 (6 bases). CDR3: CASSFRGSNQPQHF. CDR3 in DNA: TGTGCCAGCAGTTTTAGGGGGAGCAATCAGCCCCAGCATTTT.